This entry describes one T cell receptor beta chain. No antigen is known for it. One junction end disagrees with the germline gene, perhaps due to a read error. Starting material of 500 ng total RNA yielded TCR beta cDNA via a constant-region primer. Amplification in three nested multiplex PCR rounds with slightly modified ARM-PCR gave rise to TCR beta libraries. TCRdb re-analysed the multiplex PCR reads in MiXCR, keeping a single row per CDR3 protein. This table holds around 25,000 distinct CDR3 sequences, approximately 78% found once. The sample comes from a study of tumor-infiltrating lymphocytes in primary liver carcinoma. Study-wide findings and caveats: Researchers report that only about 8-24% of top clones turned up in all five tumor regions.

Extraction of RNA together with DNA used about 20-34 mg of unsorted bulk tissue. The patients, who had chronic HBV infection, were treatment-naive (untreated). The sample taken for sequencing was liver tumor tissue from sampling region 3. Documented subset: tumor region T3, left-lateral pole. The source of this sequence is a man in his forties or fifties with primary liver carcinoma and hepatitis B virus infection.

CDR3 residues: CDSSLGAEDWGDTQCF. DNA of the CDR3: TGCGACAGCAGCTTGGGAGCGGAGGATTGGGGAGATACGCAGTGTTTT. The chain joins TRBV5-1 to TRBJ2-3; D may be TRBD2 (5 bases). The CDR3 spans 16 residues. The germline gives CDR1 SGHRS, CDR2 YFSETQ.